The 6 T cell receptor beta chains presented below share a single source sample, sequenced in a study of blood T cells in healthy people across ages. It was with a sample-barcoded 5' primer and a J-beta primer mix that a second PCR of about 6 to 12 cycles was run. Each CDR3 protein gets one entry after TCRdb re-called the 5' RACE reads with MiXCR. The data show about 1.1 million distinct CDR3 sequences, approximately 38% seen once. Material for sequencing was blood. These receptors all come from a man between 18 and 35 years old in good health.

This chain connects TRBV3-1 to TRBJ1-1, with D possibly being TRBD1 (5 bases). This CDR3 has 15 residues. Germline V gene sequence: CDR1 LGHDT, CDR2 YNNKEL (reference sequence). Trimming removed 4 bases from V and 1 base from J, with 13 bases in between. This CDR3 reads CASSPDPGANTEAFF. The DNA of the CDR3 is TGTGCCAGCAGCCCCGACCCCGGGGCGAACACTGAAGCTTTCTTT.

This clonotype was observed a handful of times. V gene TRBV12-3 or TRBV12-4 combines with J gene TRBJ1-2; D is uncertain. The CDR3 totals 13 residues. With 3 bases removed from V and 4 bases from J, the gap between germline ends came to 9 bases. The CDR3 nucleotides read TGTGCCAGCAGTTTCCTCACGGCCTATGGCTACACCTTC. This encodes CASSFLTAYGYTF.

This clonotype showed up just a few times. The gene calls are TRBV27 and TRBJ1-2, with D tentatively TRBD1 (6 bases). This CDR3 has 15 residues. V shed 6 bases and J shed 1 base, with 15 bases lying between them. Looked up from germline, CDR1 is MNHEY and CDR2 is SMNVEV (reference sequence). CDR3 residues: CASRPKGGSNYGYTF. DNA of the CDR3: TGTGCCAGCAGACCCAAGGGGGGTAGTAACTATGGCTACACCTTC.

J is TRBJ1-6 and V is TRBV6-1; D remains ambiguous. The CDR3 has 14 residues. CDR1 and CDR2 (germline): MNHNS, SASEGT. Trimming removed 0 bases at V and 4 bases at J, with 4 bases between. CDR3 sequence: CASSEARYNSPLHF. Written as DNA, the CDR3 is TGTGCCAGCAGTGAAGCTCGGTATAATTCACCCCTCCACTTT.

As concerns this clonotype: One end of the junction does not line up with germline, which may come from a read error. The genes are TRBV12-3 or TRBV12-4 and TRBJ2-4; TRBD1 might be the D (6 bases). The J call is doubtful: the DNA matches TRBJ2-5 better. The CDR3 consists of 16 residues. The CDR3 DNA reads TGTACCAGCACGACTGGGACACTGGTAACCCAAGAGACCCAGTACTTC. It translates to CTSTTGTLVTQETQYF.

This clonotype occurred many times. This sequence joins TRBV12-3 or TRBV12-4 and TRBJ2-3; TRBD2 aligns across 7 bases. Germline trimming cut 5 bases from V and 5 bases from J; bases unmatched to any gene: 4. CDR3 size: 13 residues. The CDR3 loop reads CASSVGGGDTQYF. CDR3 DNA sequence: TGTGCCAGCAGTGTAGGCGGGGGAGATACGCAGTATTTT.